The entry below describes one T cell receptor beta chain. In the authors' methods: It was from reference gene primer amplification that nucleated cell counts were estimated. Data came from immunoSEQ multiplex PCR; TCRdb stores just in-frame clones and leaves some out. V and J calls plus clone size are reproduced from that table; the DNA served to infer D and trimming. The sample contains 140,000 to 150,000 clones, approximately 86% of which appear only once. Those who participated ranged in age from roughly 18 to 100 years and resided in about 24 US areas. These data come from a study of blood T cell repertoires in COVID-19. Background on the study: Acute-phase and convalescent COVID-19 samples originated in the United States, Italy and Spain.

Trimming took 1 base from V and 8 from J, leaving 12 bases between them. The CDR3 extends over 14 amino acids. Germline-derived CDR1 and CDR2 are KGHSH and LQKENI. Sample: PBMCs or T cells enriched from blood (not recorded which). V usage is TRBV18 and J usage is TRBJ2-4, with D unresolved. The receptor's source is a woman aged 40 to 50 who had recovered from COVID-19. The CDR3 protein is CASSPLPARDIQYF. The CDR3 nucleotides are TGTGCCAGCTCACCACTGCCAGCTCGGGACATTCAGTACTTC.